This TCR beta chain originates from a study of T cell changes during pregnancy in multiple sclerosis. TCRdb's table, derived via immunoSEQ multiplex PCR, lists solely in-frame clones and lacks some. This sample carries 70,000 to 80,000 clones, over 80% of them seen once, and the ten largest clones take roughly 1%. This clone was detected a few times. The sequencing here drew on peripheral blood, taken in the first trimester of pregnancy. The TCR sequence derives from a female donor with multiple sclerosis, enrolled in a pregnancy study.

The CDR3 here is CASSLRSEAGELFF. The DNA of the CDR3 is TGTGCCAGCAGCCTGCGGTCGGAGGCCGGGGAGCTGTTTTTT. The V call is TRBV7-2, the J call TRBJ2-2, with D perhaps matching TRBD2 (5 bases). The V gene lost 5 bases and the J gene lost 6 bases, with 13 bases spanning the gap. The CDR3 is 14 residues long. CDR1 and CDR2 from the germline V gene are SGHTA and FQGNSA.